What follows are 11 T cell receptor beta chains derived from one specimen sequenced in a study of blood T cell repertoires in COVID-19. Here immunoSEQ multiplex PCR was the method, and the copy in TCRdb shows in-frame clones only, minus some. The sample yields a few hundred thousand clones, around nine tenths seen once. The sequenced material came from peripheral blood. These receptors all stem from a woman in her 30s with COVID-19, enrolled during active disease.

The V gene is TRBV5-4, the J gene TRBJ2-5; perhaps TRBD2 as D (6 bases). Germline V gene lookup returns CDR1 SGHNT and CDR2 YYREEE (reference sequence). V dropped 3 bases and J dropped 1 base, with 19 bases sitting between them. This CDR3 is built from 17 residues. CDR3 DNA: TGTGCCAGCAGCTGGGGACTGGTAAGGGGACTCCAAGAGACCCAGTACTTC. Translated, it gives CASSWGLVRGLQETQYF.

This clone was counted between two and nine times. The chain couples TRBV19 to TRBJ2-1; 15 positions agree with TRBD2. The V segment lost 3 bases and the J segment 9 bases; nucleotides outside the gene matches: 0. CDR1 and CDR2 (germline): LNHDA, SQIVND (reference sequence). This CDR3 has 14 residues. The CDR3 is CASSMGLAGGEQFF. As DNA, the CDR3 is TGTGCCAGTAGTATGGGACTAGCGGGAGGTGAGCAGTTCTTC.

This sequence joins TRBV15 and TRBJ1-2, with a weak D call TRBD1 (6 bases). The V gene's germline CDR1 is LNHNV and CDR2 YYDKDF (reference sequence). Trimming took 5 bases from V and 4 from J, leaving 14 bases between them. The CDR3 contains 14 residues. The CDR3 sequence is CATSPKGGFYGYTF. CDR3 nucleotides: TGTGCCACCAGCCCCAAAGGGGGATTCTATGGCTACACCTTC.

The chain uses TRBV28 and TRBJ1-2, with D possibly TRBD1 on 5 matching bases. The V end lost 3 bases, the J end lost 4 bases, and 6 bases lay between the germline ends. CDR1 is MDHEN, CDR2 SYDVKM, per germline. The CDR3 length is 12 residues. CDR3 nucleotide sequence: TGTGCCAGCAGTTTTGGGGCCTATGGCTACACCTTC. Residues: CASSFGAYGYTF.

V is TRBV28 and J is TRBJ1-5; D not certain. The V and J ends lost 7 bases and 0 bases respectively, with 13 bases between them. The CDR3 totals 15 residues. In germline, CDR1 is MDHEN, CDR2 SYDVKM. In nucleotides, the CDR3 is TGTGCCAGCACCGAGGATACGTATAGCAATCAGCCCCAGCATTTT. It translates to CASTEDTYSNQPQHF.

This chain links TRBV7-9 with TRBJ2-1, with 9 bases lining up with TRBD2. Germline V gives CDR1 SEHNR, CDR2 FQNEAQ (reference sequence). After removal of 5 bases from V and 0 bases from J, the junction contained 5 bases not matched to a gene. CDR3 size: 16 residues. CDR3 sequence (DNA): TGTGCCAGCAGCCAGGGACTAGCTAGCTCCTACAATGAGCAGTTCTTC. Translation gives CASSQGLASSYNEQFF. Drawing the rest from reference TRBV7-9 and TRBJ2-1, the complete variable domain is DTGVSQNPRHKITKRGQNVTFRCDPISEHNRLYWYRQTLGQGPEFLTYFQNEAQLEKSRLLSDRFSAERPKGSFSTLEIQRTEQGDSAMYLCASSQGLASSYNEQFFGPGTRLTVL.

This CDR3 is CASSQLTGGYEKLFF. Written as DNA, the CDR3 is TGCGCCAGCAGCCAACTCACAGGGGGGTATGAAAAACTGTTTTTT. The genes are TRBV4-1 and TRBJ1-4; 8 positions agree with TRBD1. Per the germline V gene, CDR1 is MGHRA and CDR2 is YSYEKL. The ends lost 2 bases at V and 6 bases at J; junction bases unmatched: 5. The CDR3 spans 15 residues.

This clone has just one count. The V and J genes are TRBV5-1 and TRBJ2-3, with 9 bases that match TRBD2. CDR1 is SGHRS and CDR2 is YFSETQ in the germline V gene. The J segment lost 3 bases and the V segment lost 8 bases, leaving 7 bases of the junction unmatched. The CDR3 length is 14 residues. The CDR3 here is CASQATSGTDTQYF. CDR3 DNA sequence: TGCGCCAGTCAGGCAACTAGCGGGACAGATACGCAGTATTTT. Full variable domain (remainder filled in from reference TRBV5-1 and TRBJ2-3): KAGVTQTPRYLIKTRGQQVTLSCSPISGHRSVSWYQQTPGQGLQFLFEYFSETQRNKGNFPGRFSGRQFSNSRSEMNVSTLELGDSALYLCASQATSGTDTQYFGPGTRLTVL.

This chain uses TRBV19 with TRBJ1-5; D is ambiguous. Between the trimmed V and J ends, which lost 1 base and 0 bases, there was a span of 7 bases. Germline loops: CDR1 LNHDA, CDR2 SQIVND (reference sequence). The CDR3 sequence is 15 residues long. CDR3: CASSIATHSNQPQHF. CDR3 nucleotides: TGTGCCAGTAGTATAGCGACACATAGCAATCAGCCCCAGCATTTT.

V and J are TRBV7-2 and TRBJ2-6; 7 nucleotides align to TRBD2. The CDR3 contains 14 residues. CDR1 SGHTA and CDR2 FQGNSA come from the germline V gene. The V gene end was trimmed by 5 bases and the J gene end by 4 bases; junction bases not matched to a gene: 2. CDR3 bases: TGTGCCAGCAGCGGGAGGGAGGGGGCCAACGTCCTGACTTTC. Translated, it gives CASSGREGANVLTF.

This clone has only a few counts. The chain combines TRBV6-5 with TRBJ2-2; D might be TRBD1 (7 bases). The CDR3 has 15 residues. With 5 bases removed from V and 3 bases from J, the gap between germline ends came to 13 bases. The germline CDR1 and CDR2 sequences are MNHEY and SVGAGI. The CDR3 DNA is TGTGCCAGCAGTCCGCAGGGGGGCCACACCGGGGAGCTGTTTTTT. This sequence encodes CASSPQGGHTGELFF.